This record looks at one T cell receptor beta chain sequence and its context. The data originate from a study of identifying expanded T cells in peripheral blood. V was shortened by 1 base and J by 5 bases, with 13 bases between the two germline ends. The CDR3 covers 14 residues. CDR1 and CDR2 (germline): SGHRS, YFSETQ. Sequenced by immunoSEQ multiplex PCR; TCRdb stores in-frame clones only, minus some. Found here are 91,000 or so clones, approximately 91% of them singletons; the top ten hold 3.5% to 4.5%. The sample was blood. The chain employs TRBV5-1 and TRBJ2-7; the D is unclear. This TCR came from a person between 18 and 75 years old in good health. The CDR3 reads CASSLFSTSDEQYF. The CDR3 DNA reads TGCGCCAGCAGCTTGTTCTCTACGTCCGACGAGCAGTACTTC.